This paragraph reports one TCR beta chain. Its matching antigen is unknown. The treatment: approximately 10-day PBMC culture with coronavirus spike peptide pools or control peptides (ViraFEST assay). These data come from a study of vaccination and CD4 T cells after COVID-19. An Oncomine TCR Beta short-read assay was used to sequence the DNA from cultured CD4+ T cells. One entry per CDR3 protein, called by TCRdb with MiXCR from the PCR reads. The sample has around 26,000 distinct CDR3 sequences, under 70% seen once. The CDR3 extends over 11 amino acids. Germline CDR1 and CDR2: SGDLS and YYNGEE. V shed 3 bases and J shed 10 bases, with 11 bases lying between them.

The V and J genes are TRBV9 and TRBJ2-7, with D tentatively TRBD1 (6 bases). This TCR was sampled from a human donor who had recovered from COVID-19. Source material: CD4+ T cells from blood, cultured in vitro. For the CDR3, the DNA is TGTGCCAGCAGCGAAGGACAGCTACAGTACTTC. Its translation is CASSEGQLQYF.